These T cell receptor beta chains were read from a single sample in a study of beta chain features in type 1 diabetes. Clones were read by immunoSEQ multiplex PCR, and TCRdb kept only the in-frame ones, dropping some. The table records about 650,000 clones, approximately 13% of them present only once. The sample was naive CD4+ T cells from blood. The source is a man between 25 and 39 years old with type 1 diabetes. The CDR3 runs from the conserved cysteine through the conserved F or W. The order of the fields is V gene, clone size, D gene, J gene, CDR3 DNA, CDR3 protein. D genes are given only for firm matches. Some rows have no size entry. The others give once, few or many, or a class for an expanded clone.

V gene: TRBV7-9; clone size: -; D gene: TRBD1; J gene: TRBJ2-1; CDR3 DNA: TGTGCCAGCATCAACCGGGACAGGGGCTACAATGAGCAGTTCTTC; CDR3 protein: CASINRDRGYNEQFF
V gene: TRBV5-5; clone size: -; D gene: -; J gene: TRBJ2-5; CDR3 DNA: TGTGCCAGCAGCTTGAGGAGCCCGGAGACCCAGTACTTC; CDR3 protein: CASSLRSPETQYF
V gene: TRBV5-1; clone size: -; D gene: -; J gene: TRBJ2-7; CDR3 DNA: TGCGCCAGCAGCGAGAGGGGGATCTCCTACGAGCAGTACTTC; CDR3 protein: CASSERGISYEQYF
V gene: TRBV19; clone size: few; D gene: -; J gene: TRBJ2-1; CDR3 DNA: TGTGCCAGCCGTGGAATGGGCACCAACAATGAGCAGTTCTTC; CDR3 protein: CASRGMGTNNEQFF
V gene: TRBV15; clone size: few; D gene: TRBD1; J gene: TRBJ2-7; CDR3 DNA: TGTGCCACCAGCAGAGACCGGGACAGCCCCTACGAGCAGTACTTC; CDR3 protein: CATSRDRDSPYEQYF
V gene: TRBV2; clone size: once; D gene: -; J gene: TRBJ2-7; CDR3 DNA: TGTGCCAGCGGGGGAACAGGAGGCGAGCAGTACTTC; CDR3 protein: CASGGTGGEQYF
V gene: TRBV7-9; clone size: few; D gene: -; J gene: TRBJ2-3; CDR3 DNA: TGTGCCAGCAGCTTGGCAGATACGCAGTATTTT; CDR3 protein: CASSLADTQYF
V gene: TRBV9; clone size: -; D gene: TRBD2; J gene: TRBJ2-5; CDR3 DNA: TGTGCCAGCAGCGTAGCTACGAGCGGGGCGATACAAGAGACCCAGTACTTC; CDR3 protein: CASSVATSGAIQETQYF
V gene: TRBV9; clone size: few; D gene: -; J gene: TRBJ1-1; CDR3 DNA: TGTGCCAGCAGCGTAGAGGCTGTAGGGAACACTGAAGCTTTCTTT; CDR3 protein: CASSVEAVGNTEAFF
V gene: TRBV5-1; clone size: few; D gene: -; J gene: TRBJ2-5; CDR3 DNA: TGCGCCAGCAGCTTAGGGGGCCAAGAGACCCAGTACTTC; CDR3 protein: CASSLGGQETQYF
V gene: TRBV30; clone size: few; D gene: -; J gene: TRBJ1-3; CDR3 DNA: TGTGCCTGGACCCCGAGCTCTGGAAACACCATATATTTT; CDR3 protein: CAWTPSSGNTIYF
V gene: TRBV10-3; clone size: -; D gene: TRBD1; J gene: TRBJ1-1; CDR3 DNA: TGTGCCATCAGTGAACAGGGGGCGCAAAGTGAAGCTTTCTTT; CDR3 protein: CAISEQGAQSEAFF
V gene: TRBV25-1; clone size: few; D gene: -; J gene: TRBJ2-7; CDR3 DNA: TGTGCCAGCAGTGACTACGAGCAGTACTTC; CDR3 protein: CASSDYEQYF
V gene: TRBV23-1; clone size: few; D gene: -; J gene: TRBJ2-7; CDR3 DNA: TGCGCCAGCAGTCAATACCTTTTCGAGCGGAACTACGAGCAGTACTTC; CDR3 protein: CASSQYLFERNYEQYF
V gene: TRBV7-6; clone size: few; D gene: -; J gene: TRBJ2-2; CDR3 DNA: TGTGCCAGCAGCTTAGCAGGAAACACCGGGGAGCTGTTTTTT; CDR3 protein: CASSLAGNTGELFF
V gene: TRBV30; clone size: -; D gene: TRBD2; J gene: TRBJ2-1; CDR3 DNA: TGTGCCTGGGGGGAGGGGCACAATGAGCAGTTCTTC; CDR3 protein: CAWGEGHNEQFF
V gene: TRBV7-9; clone size: -; D gene: -; J gene: TRBJ1-4; CDR3 DNA: TGTGCCAGCACGGGGGGCCCAACTAATGAAAAACTGTTTTTT; CDR3 protein: CASTGGPTNEKLFF
V gene: TRBV7-2; clone size: -; D gene: -; J gene: TRBJ1-3; CDR3 DNA: TGTGCCAGCGGAGGAAACACCATATATTTT; CDR3 protein: CASGGNTIYF
V gene: TRBV5-6; clone size: -; D gene: -; J gene: TRBJ2-1; CDR3 DNA: TGTGCCAGCAGCTTGGATCACTACAATGAGCAGTTCTTC; CDR3 protein: CASSLDHYNEQFF
V gene: TRBV30; clone size: -; D gene: -; J gene: TRBJ1-3; CDR3 DNA: TGTGCCTGGATGAGGAAAGACTCTGGAAACACCATATATTTT; CDR3 protein: CAWMRKDSGNTIYF
V gene: TRBV11-2; clone size: few; D gene: -; J gene: TRBJ2-7; CDR3 DNA: TGTGCCAGCAGCTCCCGATACGAGCAGTACTTC; CDR3 protein: CASSSRYEQYF
V gene: TRBV7-9; clone size: -; D gene: TRBD2; J gene: TRBJ2-3; CDR3 DNA: TGTGCCAGCAGCCCCCCGGGACTATCCAAATACACAGATACGCAGTATTTT; CDR3 protein: CASSPPGLSKYTDTQYF